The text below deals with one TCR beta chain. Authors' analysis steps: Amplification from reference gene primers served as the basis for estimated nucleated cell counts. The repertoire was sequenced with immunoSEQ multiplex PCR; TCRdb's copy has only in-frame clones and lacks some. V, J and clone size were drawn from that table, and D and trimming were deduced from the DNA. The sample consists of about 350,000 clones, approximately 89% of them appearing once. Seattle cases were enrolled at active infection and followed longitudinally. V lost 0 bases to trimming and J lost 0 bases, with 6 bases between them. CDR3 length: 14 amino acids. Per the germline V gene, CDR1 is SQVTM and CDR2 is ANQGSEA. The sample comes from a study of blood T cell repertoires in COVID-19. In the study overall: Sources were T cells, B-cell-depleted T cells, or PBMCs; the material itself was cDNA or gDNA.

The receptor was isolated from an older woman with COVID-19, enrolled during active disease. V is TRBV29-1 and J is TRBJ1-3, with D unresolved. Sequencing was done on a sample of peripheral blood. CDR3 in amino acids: CSVEDRLSGNTIYF. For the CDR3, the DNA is TGCAGCGTTGAAGATCGACTCTCTGGAAACACCATATATTTT.